The 13 T cell receptor beta chains presented below share a single source sample, sequenced in a study of shared clonotypes between healthy human individuals. Libraries were prepared by immunoSEQ multiplex PCR; TCRdb keeps only in-frame clonotypes and omits some of them. The sample consists of 2 million to 3 million clones, approximately 93% of them appearing once. What was sequenced was naive CD4+ T cells from PBMCs. Indicated subset: CD45RA+ positively selected. Receptors originate from a man aged 18 to 30 in good health. Some clones in this sample may be carry-over from other donors' samples.

J is TRBJ1-5 and V is TRBV30, with D maybe TRBD1 (5 bases). V was shortened by 0 bases and J by 7 bases, with 10 bases between the two germline ends. Looked up from germline, CDR1 is GTSNPN and CDR2 is SVGIG (reference sequence). CDR3 size: 13 residues. CDR3 nucleotides: TGTGCCTGGAGTGTACGGGGCTTACAGCCCCAGCATTTT. Amino acids: CAWSVRGLQPQHF.

The rearrangement links TRBV5-6 to TRBJ1-6; D remains ambiguous. The length of the CDR3 is 13 residues. The germline CDR1 and CDR2 sequences are SGHDT and YYEEEE. The V end was cut by 2 bases, the J end by 7 bases, with 7 bases between. The CDR3 DNA reads as TGTGCCAGCAGCTTTTTTGAGAATTCACCCCTCCACTTT. This codes for CASSFFENSPLHF.

The chain uses TRBV5-4 and TRBJ2-5; D might be TRBD1 (5 bases). The V gene's germline CDR1 is SGHNT and CDR2 YYREEE (reference sequence). The V and J ends lost 4 bases and 2 bases respectively, with 12 bases between them. The CDR3 consists of 14 residues. The CDR3 sequence: CASSLKGSQETQYF. The CDR3 DNA follows: TGTGCCAGCAGCCTTAAGGGGTCTCAAGAGACCCAGTACTTC.

This sequence joins TRBV5-6 and TRBJ2-3; TRBD1 is a possible D gene (5 bases). The CDR3 consists of 12 residues. The germline gives CDR1 SGHDT, CDR2 YYEEEE. The V gene lost 5 bases and the J gene lost 7 bases, with 11 bases spanning the gap. CDR3 nucleotides: TGTGCCAGCAGGCTTCAGGGAAATACGCAGTATTTT. It encodes CASRLQGNTQYF. Variable domain in full (rest from reference TRBV5-6 and TRBJ2-3): DAGVTQSPTHLIKTRGQQVTLRCSPKSGHDTVSWYQQALGQGPQFIFQYYEEEERQRGNFPDRFSGHQFPNYSSELNVNALLLGDSALYLCASRLQGNTQYFGPGTRLTVL.

The CDR3 DNA follows: TGTGCCAGCAGCCGCGAAACAGGGAACACTGAAGCTTTCTTT. Its translation: CASSRETGNTEAFF. V usage is TRBV2 and J usage is TRBJ1-1; D possibly corresponds to TRBD1 (5 bases). Trimming pared 6 bases from V and 1 base from J, leaving 12 bases between. CDR3 length: 14 residues. Germline V lookup: CDR1 SNHLY, CDR2 FYNNEI. The entire variable domain, with the rest obtained from reference TRBV2 and TRBJ1-1, is as follows: EPEVTQTPSHQVTQMGQEVILRCVPISNHLYFYWYRQILGQKVEFLVSFYNNEISEKSEIFDDQFSVERPDGSNFTLKIRSTKLEDSAMYFCASSRETGNTEAFFGQGTRLTVV.

As to this clone: The sample carries other DNA sequences with the same CDR3. The genes are TRBV11-2 and TRBJ1-2; D not resolved. Trimming removed 1 base at V and 0 bases at J, with 9 bases between. From germline, CDR1 is SGHAT and CDR2 FQNNGV. The CDR3 loop spans 15 amino acids. DNA for the CDR3: TGTGCCAGCAGCTTAGCTGGAACAGCTAACTATGGCTACACCTTC. Its translation: CASSLAGTANYGYTF.

This clone appeared a single time. The J gene is TRBJ1-2, the V gene TRBV7-9; 8 nucleotides line up with TRBD1. V trimming: 5 bases; J trimming: 3 bases; junction bases outside the gene matches: 5. Germline V gene sequence: CDR1 SEHNR, CDR2 FQNEAQ (reference sequence). The CDR3 loop spans 14 amino acids. CDR3: CASSPQTGDYGYTF. CDR3 DNA: TGTGCCAGCAGCCCGCAGACAGGGGACTATGGCTACACCTTC. The entire variable domain, with the rest obtained from reference TRBV7-9 and TRBJ1-2, is as follows: DTGVSQNPRHKITKRGQNVTFRCDPISEHNRLYWYRQTLGQGPEFLTYFQNEAQLEKSRLLSDRFSAERPKGSFSTLEIQRTEQGDSAMYLCASSPQTGDYGYTFGSGTRLTVV.

J is TRBJ1-4 and V is TRBV7-8; unclear D gene. The CDR3 is 18 residues long. Per the germline V gene, CDR1 is SGHVS and CDR2 is FQNEAQ. V lost 1 base to trimming and J lost 0 bases, with 15 bases between them. The CDR3 here is CASSLVRFLPATNEKLFF. In DNA, the CDR3 is TGTGCCAGCAGCTTAGTCCGGTTCCTCCCTGCAACTAATGAAAAACTGTTTTTT.

The CDR3 reads CASSQVRSPGANVLTF. As DNA, the CDR3 is TGCGCCAGCAGCCAAGTGAGAAGCCCTGGGGCCAACGTCCTGACTTTC. J is TRBJ2-6 and V is TRBV4-1; D remains ambiguous. CDR1 MGHRA and CDR2 YSYEKL come from the germline V gene. Trimming took 1 base from V and 2 from J, leaving 9 bases between them. This CDR3 is 16 amino acids long.

The chain recombines TRBV7-2 with TRBJ2-7; TRBD1 matches at 8 bases. This CDR3 has 16 amino acids. J gave up 3 bases and V 6 bases, and 13 bases lay outside the gene matches. Germline V CDR1 and CDR2: SGHTA, FQGNSA. CDR3 region: CASRAQGLQGDYEQYF. The CDR3 DNA reads as TGTGCCAGCAGGGCACAGGGGTTACAGGGGGACTACGAGCAGTACTTC.

The count of this clone is one. This sequence joins TRBV29-1 and TRBJ2-3, with TRBD2 matching 8 bases. This CDR3 is built from 17 residues. Germline-derived CDR1 and CDR2 are SQVTM and ANQGSEA. Germline trimming cut 3 bases from V and 2 bases from J; bases unmatched to any gene: 13. The CDR3 sequence is CSVDGTGASGFTDTQYF. The CDR3 DNA follows: TGCAGCGTTGATGGTACTGGAGCTAGCGGGTTCACAGATACGCAGTATTTT.

This clone came up once. The V call is TRBV6-5, the J call TRBJ2-1; 8 nucleotides match TRBD2. The CDR3 totals 12 residues. Trimming at V came to 6 bases and at J to 15 bases, leaving 10 bases not matched to a gene. CDR1 MNHEY and CDR2 SVGAGI come from the germline V gene. CDR3 protein: CASRASGGKMFF. CDR3 nucleotides: TGTGCCAGCAGGGCATCGGGGGGGAAGATGTTCTTC.

This sequence joins TRBV6-1 and TRBJ2-7, with 8 positions matching TRBD2. Looked up from germline, CDR1 is MNHNS and CDR2 is SASEGT. The CDR3 covers 13 residues. V lost 10 bases and J lost 0; bases outside the gene matches: 5. The CDR3 DNA reads TGTGCCACCACTAGCGGAAGCTCCTACGAGCAGTACTTC. This codes for CATTSGSSYEQYF.